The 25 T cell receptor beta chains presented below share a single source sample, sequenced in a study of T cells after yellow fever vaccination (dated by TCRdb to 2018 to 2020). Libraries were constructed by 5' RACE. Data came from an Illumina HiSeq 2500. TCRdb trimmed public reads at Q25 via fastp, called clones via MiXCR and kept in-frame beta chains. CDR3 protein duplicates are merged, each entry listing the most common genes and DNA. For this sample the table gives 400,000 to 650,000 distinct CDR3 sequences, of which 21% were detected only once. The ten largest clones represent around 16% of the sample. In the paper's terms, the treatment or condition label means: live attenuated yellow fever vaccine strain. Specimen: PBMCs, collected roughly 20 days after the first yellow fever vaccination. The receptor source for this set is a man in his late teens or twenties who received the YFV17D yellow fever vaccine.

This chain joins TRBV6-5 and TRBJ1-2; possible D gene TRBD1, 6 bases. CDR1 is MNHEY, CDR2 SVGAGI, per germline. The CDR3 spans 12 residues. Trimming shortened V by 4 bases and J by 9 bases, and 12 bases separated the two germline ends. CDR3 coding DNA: TGTGCCAGCAGTTTCACAGGGCCCCGCTACACCTTC. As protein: CASSFTGPRYTF.

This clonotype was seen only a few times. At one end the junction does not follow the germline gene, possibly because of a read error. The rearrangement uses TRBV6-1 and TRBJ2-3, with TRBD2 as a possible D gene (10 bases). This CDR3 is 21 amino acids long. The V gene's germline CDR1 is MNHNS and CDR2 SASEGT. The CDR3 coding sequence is TGTGCCAGCAGTCAAGCTGGGACAGGGTTCTTGCTAGCGGGGGGCACAGATACGCAGTATTTT. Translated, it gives CASSQAGTGFLLAGGTDTQYF.

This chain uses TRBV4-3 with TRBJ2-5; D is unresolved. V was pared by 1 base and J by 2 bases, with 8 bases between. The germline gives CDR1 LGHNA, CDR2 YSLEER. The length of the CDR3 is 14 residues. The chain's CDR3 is CASSQGPKQETQYF. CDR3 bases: TGCGCCAGCAGCCAAGGGCCTAAACAAGAGACCCAGTACTTC.

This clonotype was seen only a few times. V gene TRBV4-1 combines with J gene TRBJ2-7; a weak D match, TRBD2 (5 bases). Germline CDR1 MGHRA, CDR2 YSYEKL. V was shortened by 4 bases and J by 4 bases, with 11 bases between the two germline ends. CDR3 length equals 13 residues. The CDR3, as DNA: TGCGCCAGCAGCCCGCGGGTGACTTACGAGCAGTACTTC. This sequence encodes CASSPRVTYEQYF.

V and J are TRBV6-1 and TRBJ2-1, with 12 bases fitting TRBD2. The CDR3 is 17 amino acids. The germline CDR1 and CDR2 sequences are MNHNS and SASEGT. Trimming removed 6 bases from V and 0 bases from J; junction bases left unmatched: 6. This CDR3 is CASSPSGGGSSYNEQFF. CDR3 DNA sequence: TGTGCCAGCAGCCCTAGCGGGGGGGGGAGCTCCTACAATGAGCAGTTCTTC.

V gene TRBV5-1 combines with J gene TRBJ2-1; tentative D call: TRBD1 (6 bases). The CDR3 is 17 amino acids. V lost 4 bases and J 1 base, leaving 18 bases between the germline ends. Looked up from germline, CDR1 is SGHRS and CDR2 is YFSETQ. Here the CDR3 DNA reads TGCGCCAGCAGCCCACGAGGGACATTTTTGTCCTACAATGAGCAGTTCTTC. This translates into CASSPRGTFLSYNEQFF.

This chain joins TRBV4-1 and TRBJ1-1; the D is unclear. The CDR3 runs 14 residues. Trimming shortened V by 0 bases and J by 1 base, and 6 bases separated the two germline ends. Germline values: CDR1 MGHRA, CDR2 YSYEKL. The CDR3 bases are TGCGCCAGCAGCCAAGATGACCCGAACACTGAAGCTTTCTTT. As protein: CASSQDDPNTEAFF.

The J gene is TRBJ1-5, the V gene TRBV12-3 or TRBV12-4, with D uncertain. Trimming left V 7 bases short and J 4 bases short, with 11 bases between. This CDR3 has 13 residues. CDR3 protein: CASTLERNQPQHF. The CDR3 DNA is TGTGCCAGCACCCTGGAGAGAAATCAGCCCCAGCATTTT.

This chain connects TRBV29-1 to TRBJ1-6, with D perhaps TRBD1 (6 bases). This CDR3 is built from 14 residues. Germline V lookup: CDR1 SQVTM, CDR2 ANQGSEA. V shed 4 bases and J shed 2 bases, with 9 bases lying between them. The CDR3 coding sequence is TGCAGCGTTGCGGACAGCACCTATAATTCACCCCTCCACTTT. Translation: CSVADSTYNSPLHF.

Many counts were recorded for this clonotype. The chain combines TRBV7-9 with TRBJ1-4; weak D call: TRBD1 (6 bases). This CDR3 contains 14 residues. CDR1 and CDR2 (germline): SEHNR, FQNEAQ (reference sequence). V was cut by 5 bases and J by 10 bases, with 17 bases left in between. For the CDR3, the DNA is TGTGCCAGCAGCGTCCAGGGGAACAAGGGAAAACTGTTTTTT. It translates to CASSVQGNKGKLFF.

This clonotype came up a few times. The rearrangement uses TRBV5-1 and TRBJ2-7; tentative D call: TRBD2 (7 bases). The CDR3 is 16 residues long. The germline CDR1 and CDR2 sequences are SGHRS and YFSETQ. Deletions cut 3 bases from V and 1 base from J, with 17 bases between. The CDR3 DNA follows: TGCGCCAGCAGCTGGGGGGGGCCGGGACGGTCCTACGAGCAGTACTTC. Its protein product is CASSWGGPGRSYEQYF.

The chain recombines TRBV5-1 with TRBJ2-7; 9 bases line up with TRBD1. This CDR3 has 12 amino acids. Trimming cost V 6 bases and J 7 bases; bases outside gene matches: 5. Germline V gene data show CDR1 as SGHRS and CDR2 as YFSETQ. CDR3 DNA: TGCGCCAGCACCCGACAGGGGGAAGAGCAGTACTTC. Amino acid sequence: CASTRQGEEQYF.

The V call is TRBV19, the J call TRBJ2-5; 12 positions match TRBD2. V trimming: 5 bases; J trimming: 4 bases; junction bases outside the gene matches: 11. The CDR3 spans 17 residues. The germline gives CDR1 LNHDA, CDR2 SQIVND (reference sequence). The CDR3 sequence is CASSALAGGLGLETQYF. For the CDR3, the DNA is TGTGCCAGTAGTGCTCTAGCGGGGGGGCTAGGATTAGAGACCCAGTACTTC. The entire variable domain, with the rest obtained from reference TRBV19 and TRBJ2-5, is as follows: DGGITQSPKYLFRKEGQNVTLSCEQNLNHDAMYWYRQDPGQGLRLIYYSQIVNDFQKGDIAEGYSVSREKKESFPLTVTSAQKNPTAFYLCASSALAGGLGLETQYFGPGTRLLVL.

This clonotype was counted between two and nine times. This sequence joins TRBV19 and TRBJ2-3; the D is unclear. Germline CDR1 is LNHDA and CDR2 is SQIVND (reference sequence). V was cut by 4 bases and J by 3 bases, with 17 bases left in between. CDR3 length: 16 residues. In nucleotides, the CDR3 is TGTGCCAGTAGTAGGTCCAACGGAGCCCTTACAGATACGCAGTATTTT. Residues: CASSRSNGALTDTQYF.

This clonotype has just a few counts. Written as DNA, the CDR3 is TGCGCCAGCAGCGTCCCGGGACAGGGGCTTTATGGCTACACCTTC. Translating gives CASSVPGQGLYGYTF. This chain connects TRBV5-1 to TRBJ1-2; 10 bases map to TRBD1. From germline, CDR1 is SGHRS and CDR2 YFSETQ. Germline trimming cut 4 bases from V and 5 bases from J; bases unmatched to any gene: 8. This CDR3 comprises 15 residues. Using reference TRBV5-1 and TRBJ1-2 for the parts outside the CDR3, the full variable domain is KAGVTQTPRYLIKTRGQQVTLSCSPISGHRSVSWYQQTPGQGLQFLFEYFSETQRNKGNFPGRFSGRQFSNSRSEMNVSTLELGDSALYLCASSVPGQGLYGYTFGSGTRLTVV.

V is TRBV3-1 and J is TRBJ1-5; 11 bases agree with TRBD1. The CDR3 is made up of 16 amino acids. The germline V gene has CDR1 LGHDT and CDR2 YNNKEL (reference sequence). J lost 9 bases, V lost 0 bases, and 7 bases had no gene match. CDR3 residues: CASSQDRGTGGRPQHF. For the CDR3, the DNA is TGTGCCAGCAGCCAAGATCGGGGGACAGGGGGTAGGCCCCAGCATTTT.

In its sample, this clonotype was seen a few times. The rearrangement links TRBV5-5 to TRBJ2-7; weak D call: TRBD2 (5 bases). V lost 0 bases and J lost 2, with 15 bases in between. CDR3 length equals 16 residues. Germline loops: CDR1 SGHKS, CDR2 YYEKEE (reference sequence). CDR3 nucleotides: TGTGCCAGCAGCTTGGGGGTCCAGGACTCAACCTACGAGCAGTACGTC. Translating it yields CASSLGVQDSTYEQYV.

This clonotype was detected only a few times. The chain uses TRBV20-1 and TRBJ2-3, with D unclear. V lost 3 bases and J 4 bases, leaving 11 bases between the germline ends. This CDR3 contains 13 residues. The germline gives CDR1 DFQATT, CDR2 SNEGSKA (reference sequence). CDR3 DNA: TGCAGTGCTAGGTTTCCCCGGGCAGATACGCAGTATTTT. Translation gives CSARFPRADTQYF.

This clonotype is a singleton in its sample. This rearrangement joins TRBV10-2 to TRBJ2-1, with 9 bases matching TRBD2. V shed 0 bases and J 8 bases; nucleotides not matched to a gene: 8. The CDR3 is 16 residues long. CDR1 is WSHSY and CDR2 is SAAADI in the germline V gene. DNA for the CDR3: TGCGCCAGCAGTGAGTCGGCGGGGGGGCCGGGGGATGAGCAGTTCTTC. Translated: CASSESAGGPGDEQFF.

In DNA, the CDR3 is TGTGCCAGCAGCTTGACTGCCGGGACCAGGTACAATGAGCAGTTCTTC. It translates to CASSLTAGTRYNEQFF. The chain links TRBV5-5 to TRBJ2-1; D may match TRBD1 or TRBD2 (5 bases each). This CDR3 has 16 amino acids. Per the germline V gene, CDR1 is SGHKS and CDR2 is YYEKEE (reference sequence). V was trimmed by 1 base and J by 4 bases, leaving 15 bases between them. The whole variable domain, remainder taken from reference TRBV5-5 and TRBJ2-1, is DAGVTQSPTHLIKTRGQQVTLRCSPISGHKSVSWYQQVLGQGPQFIFQYYEKEERGRGNFPDRFSARQFPNYSSELNVNALLLGDSALYLCASSLTAGTRYNEQFFGPGTRLTVL.

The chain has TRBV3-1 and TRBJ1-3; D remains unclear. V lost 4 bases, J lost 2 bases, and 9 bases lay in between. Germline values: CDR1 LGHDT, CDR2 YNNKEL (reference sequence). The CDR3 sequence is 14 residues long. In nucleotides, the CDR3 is TGTGCCAGCAGCCTCAGACGAACTGGAAACACCATATATTTT. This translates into CASSLRRTGNTIYF.

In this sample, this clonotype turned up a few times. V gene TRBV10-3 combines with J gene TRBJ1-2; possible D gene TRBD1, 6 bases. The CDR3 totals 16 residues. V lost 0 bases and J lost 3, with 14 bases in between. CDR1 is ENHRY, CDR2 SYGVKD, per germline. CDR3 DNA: TGTGCCATCAGTGAGTCGGCAGGGGAATCGTACTATGGCTACACCTTC. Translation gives CAISESAGESYYGYTF.

The CDR3 DNA sequence: TGTGCCAGTAGTTGGGGGACAGGGAGAACCGGTCAGCCCCAGCATTTT. Amino acids: CASSWGTGRTGQPQHF. The J gene is TRBJ1-5, the V gene TRBV19; 9 bases map to TRBD1. The CDR3 is made up of 16 amino acids. Germline V gives CDR1 LNHDA, CDR2 SQIVND (reference sequence). The ends lost 5 bases at V and 6 bases at J; junction bases unmatched: 11.

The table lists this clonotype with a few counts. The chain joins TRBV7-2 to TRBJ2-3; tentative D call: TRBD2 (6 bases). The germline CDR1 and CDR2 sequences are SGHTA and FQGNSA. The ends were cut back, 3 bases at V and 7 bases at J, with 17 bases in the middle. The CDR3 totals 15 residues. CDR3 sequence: CASSFPGGSPNTQYF. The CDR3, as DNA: TGTGCCAGCAGCTTCCCTGGGGGGAGTCCGAATACGCAGTATTTT.

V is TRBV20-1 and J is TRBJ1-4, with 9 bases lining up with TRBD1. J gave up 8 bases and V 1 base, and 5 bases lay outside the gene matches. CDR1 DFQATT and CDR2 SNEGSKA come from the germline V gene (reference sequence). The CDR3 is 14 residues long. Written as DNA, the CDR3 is TGCAGTGCTAGAGCGACCGACAGGGGGGAAAAACTGTTTTTT. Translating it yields CSARATDRGEKLFF.